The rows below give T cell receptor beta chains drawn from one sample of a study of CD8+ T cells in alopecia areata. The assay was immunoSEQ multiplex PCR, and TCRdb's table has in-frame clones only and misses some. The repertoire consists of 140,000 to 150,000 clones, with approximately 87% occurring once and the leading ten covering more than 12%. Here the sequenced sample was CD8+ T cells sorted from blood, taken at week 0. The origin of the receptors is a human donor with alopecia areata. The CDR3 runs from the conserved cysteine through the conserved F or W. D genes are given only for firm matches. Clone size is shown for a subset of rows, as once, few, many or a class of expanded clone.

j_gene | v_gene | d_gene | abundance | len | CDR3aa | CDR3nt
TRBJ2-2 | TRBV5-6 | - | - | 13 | CASKARVLGELFF | TGTGCCAGCAAGGCTAGGGTTCTCGGGGAGCTGTTTTTT
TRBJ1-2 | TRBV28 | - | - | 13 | CASTDPSNYGYTF | TGTGCCAGCACCGACCCGTCTAACTATGGCTACACCTTC
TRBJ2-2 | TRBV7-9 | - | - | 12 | CASSLGDGELFF | TGTGCCAGCAGCTTAGGGGACGGGGAGCTGTTTTTT
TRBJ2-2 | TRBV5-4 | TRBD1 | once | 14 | CASSGGTGTGELFF | TGTGCCAGCAGCGGAGGGACAGGGACCGGGGAGCTGTTTTTT
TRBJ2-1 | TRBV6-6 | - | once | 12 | CASSYSLDEQFF | TGTGCCAGCAGTTACTCGCTAGATGAGCAGTTCTTC
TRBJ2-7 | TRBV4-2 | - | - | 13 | CASSREEGHEQYF | TGTGCCAGCAGCCGCGAGGAGGGCCACGAGCAGTACTTC
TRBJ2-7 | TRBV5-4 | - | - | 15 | CASSLEQGLTYEQYF | TGTGCCAGCAGCTTGGAACAGGGCCTAACCTACGAGCAGTACTTC
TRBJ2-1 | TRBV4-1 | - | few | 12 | CASSPDVGEQFF | TGCGCCAGCAGCCCGGATGTAGGGGAGCAGTTCTTC
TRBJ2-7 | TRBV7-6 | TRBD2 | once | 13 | CASSSPKAGEQYF | TGTGCCAGCAGCTCCCCTAAAGCGGGGGAGCAGTACTTC
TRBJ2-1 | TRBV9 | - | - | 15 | CASSVAGGLYNEQFF | TGTGCCAGCAGCGTAGCCGGGGGACTTTACAATGAGCAGTTCTTC
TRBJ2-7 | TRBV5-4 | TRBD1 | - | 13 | CASSFDRADEQYF | TGTGCCAGCAGCTTCGACAGGGCGGACGAGCAGTACTTC
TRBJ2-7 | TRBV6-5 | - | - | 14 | CASSYTGAHYEQYF | TGTGCCAGCAGTTACACCGGGGCCCACTACGAGCAGTACTTC
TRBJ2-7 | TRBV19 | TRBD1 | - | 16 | CASSLFGTEQTYEQYF | TGTGCCAGTAGTTTATTTGGGACAGAACAAACCTACGAGCAGTACTTC
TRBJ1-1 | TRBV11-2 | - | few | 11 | CASSLGSEAFF | TGTGCCAGCAGCCTGGGGTCGGAAGCTTTCTTT
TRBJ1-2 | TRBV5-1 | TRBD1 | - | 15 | CASGSGQGPNYGYTF | TGCGCCAGCGGGTCTGGACAGGGTCCTAACTATGGCTACACCTTC
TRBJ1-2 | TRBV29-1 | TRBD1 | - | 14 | CSVEAPDREDGYTF | TGCAGCGTTGAAGCCCCGGACAGGGAGGATGGCTACACCTTC
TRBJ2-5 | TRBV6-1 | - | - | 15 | CASSEALRIQETQYF | TGTGCCAGCAGTGAAGCTCTAAGGATCCAAGAGACCCAGTACTTC
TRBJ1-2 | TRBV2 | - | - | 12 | CASGSADYGYTF | TGTGCCAGCGGATCGGCTGATTATGGCTACACCTTC
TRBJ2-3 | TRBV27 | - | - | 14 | CASSLWGDTDTQYF | TGTGCCAGCAGTTTATGGGGGGACACAGATACGCAGTATTTT
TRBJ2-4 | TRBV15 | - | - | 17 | CATSRDLWGSDMIIQYF | TGTGCCACCAGCAGAGATTTGTGGGGGAGCGATATGATCATTCAGTACTTC
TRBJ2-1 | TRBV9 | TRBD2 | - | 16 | CASSSRSGTSTDEQFF | TGTGCCAGCAGCTCTCGATCCGGGACTAGTACGGATGAGCAGTTCTTC
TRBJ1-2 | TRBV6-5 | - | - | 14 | CASSYSHTDYGYTF | TGTGCCAGCAGTTACTCCCACACAGACTATGGCTACACCTTC
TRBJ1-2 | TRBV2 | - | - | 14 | CASSEAGGNYGYTF | TGTGCCAGCAGTGAAGCGGGGGGGAACTATGGCTACACCTTC
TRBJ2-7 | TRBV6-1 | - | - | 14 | CASSEAGRFYEQYF | TGTGCCAGCAGTGAAGCGGGTCGGTTCTACGAGCAGTACTTC
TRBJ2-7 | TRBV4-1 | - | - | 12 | CASSGLRGEQYF | TGCGCCAGTTCGGGACTCCGCGGCGAGCAGTACTTC
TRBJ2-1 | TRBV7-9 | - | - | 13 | CASSLTGMDEQFF | TGTGCCAGCAGCTTAACAGGGATGGATGAGCAGTTCTTC
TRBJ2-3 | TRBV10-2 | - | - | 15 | CASSESLELLDTQYF | TGCGCCAGCAGTGAATCGCTCGAGTTGTTGGATACGCAGTATTTT